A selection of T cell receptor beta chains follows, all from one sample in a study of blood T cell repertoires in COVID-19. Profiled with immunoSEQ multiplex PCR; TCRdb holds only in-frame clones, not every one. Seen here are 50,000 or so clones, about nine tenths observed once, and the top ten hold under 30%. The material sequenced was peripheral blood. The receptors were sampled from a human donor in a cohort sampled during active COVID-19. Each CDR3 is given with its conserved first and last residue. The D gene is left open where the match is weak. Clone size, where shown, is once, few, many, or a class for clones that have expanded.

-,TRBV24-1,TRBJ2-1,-,CATSGGRGPYNEQFF,TGTGCCACCAGTGGAGGCAGGGGACCCTACAATGAGCAGTTCTTC
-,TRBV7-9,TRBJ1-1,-,CASSADMNTEAFF,TGTGCCAGCAGCGCTGACATGAACACTGAAGCTTTCTTT
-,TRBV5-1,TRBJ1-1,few,CASSRDSNTEAFF,TGCGCCAGCAGCCGGGATTCGAACACTGAAGCTTTCTTT
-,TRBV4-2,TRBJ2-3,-,CASSQLAWADTQYF,TGTGCCAGCAGCCAACTAGCGTGGGCGGATACGCAGTATTTT
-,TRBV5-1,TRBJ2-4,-,CASSSRSRPDIQYF,TGCGCCAGCAGCTCCCGGTCCAGGCCGGACATTCAGTACTTC
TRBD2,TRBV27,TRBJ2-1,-,CASSLYGLAGGQFF,TGTGCCAGCAGTTTATATGGCCTAGCGGGGGGACAGTTCTTC
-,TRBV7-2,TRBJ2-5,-,CASSPLLLETQYF,TGTGCCAGCAGCCCACTCCTGTTGGAGACCCAGTACTTC
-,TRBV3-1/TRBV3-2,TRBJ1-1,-,CASSETGNSAEAFF,TGTGCCAGCAGCGAAACCGGGAATTCAGCTGAAGCTTTCTTT
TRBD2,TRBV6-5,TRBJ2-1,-,CASSYRGGAGDEQFF,TGTGCCAGCAGTTACCGGGGGGGGGCTGGAGATGAGCAGTTCTTC
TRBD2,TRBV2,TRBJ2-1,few,CASSDSGGDNEQFF,TGTGCCAGCAGTGACAGCGGGGGGGACAATGAGCAGTTCTTC
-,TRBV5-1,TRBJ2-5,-,CASSPTSAGAPGTQYF,TGCGCCAGCAGCCCGACGTCGGCAGGGGCCCCGGGAACCCAGTACTTC
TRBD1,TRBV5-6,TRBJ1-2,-,CASSLTGGDDGYTF,TGTGCCAGCAGCTTAACAGGGGGCGATGATGGCTACACCTTC
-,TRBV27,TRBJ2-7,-,CASSFGIGGSDEQYF,TGTGCCAGCAGTTTTGGCATCGGGGGATCCGACGAGCAGTACTTC
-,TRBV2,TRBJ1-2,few,CASSAQQGSSGYTF,TGTGCCAGCAGTGCCCAACAGGGATCGAGCGGCTACACCTTC
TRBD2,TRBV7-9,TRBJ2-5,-,CASSLVIATSGRVEETQYF,TGTGCCAGCAGCTTAGTTATCGCGACTAGCGGGAGGGTTGAGGAGACCCAGTACTTC
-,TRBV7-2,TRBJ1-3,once,CASSLRRDSYSGNTIYF,TGTGCCAGCAGCCTAAGACGGGACTCATACTCTGGAAACACCATATATTTT
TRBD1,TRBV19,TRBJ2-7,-,CASSMTGQGANEQYF,TGTGCCAGTAGTATGACGGGCCAGGGGGCCAACGAGCAGTACTTC
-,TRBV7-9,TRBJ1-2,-,CASSVDSDLRSYTF,TGTGCCAGCAGCGTGGACAGCGACCTAAGGAGCTACACCTTC
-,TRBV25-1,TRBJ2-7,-,CASSGGGGLSYEQYF,TGTGCCAGCAGTGGAGGCGGGGGCCTCTCCTACGAGCAGTACTTC
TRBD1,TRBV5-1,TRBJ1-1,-,CASSPYTGVDTEAFF,TGCGCCAGCAGCCCGTATACAGGGGTCGACACTGAAGCTTTCTTT
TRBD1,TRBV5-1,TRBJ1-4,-,CASSLGPGGSEKLFF,TGCGCCAGCAGCTTGGGGCCAGGGGGATCTGAAAAACTGTTTTTT
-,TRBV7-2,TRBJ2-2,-,CASSATGYNTGELFF,TGTGCCAGCAGCGCCACAGGATACAACACCGGGGAGCTGTTTTTT
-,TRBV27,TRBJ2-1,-,CASSRLRGEQFF,TGTGCCAGCAGCCGACTCCGGGGTGAGCAGTTCTTC
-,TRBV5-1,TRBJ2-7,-,CASSFSQGPYYEQYF,TGCGCCAGCAGCTTTTCACAGGGACCTTACTACGAGCAGTACTTC
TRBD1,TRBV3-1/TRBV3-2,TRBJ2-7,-,CASSRGTGANYEQYF,TGTGCCAGCAGCCGCGGGACAGGGGCTAACTACGAGCAGTACTTC
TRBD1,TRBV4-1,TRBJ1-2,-,CASSQVGTGGYTF,TGCGCCAGCAGCCAAGTAGGGACAGGAGGCTACACCTTC
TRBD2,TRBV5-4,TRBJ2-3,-,CASSGTSGRTSTDTQYF,TGTGCCAGCAGCGGGACTAGCGGGAGGACTTCAACAGATACGCAGTATTTT
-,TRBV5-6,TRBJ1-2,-,CASSFRVWYGYTF,TGTGCCAGCAGCTTCAGGGTATGGTATGGCTACACCTTC
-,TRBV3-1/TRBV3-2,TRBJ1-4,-,CASSQEGAVQAPKLFF,TGTGCCAGCAGCCAAGAGGGGGCCGTACAGGCCCCAAAACTGTTTTTT
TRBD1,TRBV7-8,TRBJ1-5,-,CASSLGGQNQPQHF,TGTGCCAGCAGCTTAGGGGGACAGAATCAGCCCCAGCATTTT
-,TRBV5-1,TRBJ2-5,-,CASSLVRRPRETQYF,TGCGCCAGCAGCTTGGTTCGGAGACCCCGGGAGACCCAGTACTTC
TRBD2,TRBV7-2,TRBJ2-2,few,CASSSGLAGATGELFF,TGTGCCAGCAGTTCGGGACTAGCGGGAGCAACCGGGGAGCTGTTTTTT
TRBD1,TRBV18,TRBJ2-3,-,CASSHVTGQGRAQYF,TGTGCCAGCTCCCATGTAACCGGACAGGGAAGGGCGCAGTATTTT
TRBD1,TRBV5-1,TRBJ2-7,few,CASRLSGTGLYEQYF,TGCGCCAGCAGACTTTCCGGGACAGGGTTATACGAGCAGTACTTC
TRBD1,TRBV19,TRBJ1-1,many,CASSTDRESTEAFF,TGTGCCAGTAGTACTGACAGGGAGAGCACTGAAGCTTTCTTT
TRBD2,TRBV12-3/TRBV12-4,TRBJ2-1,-,CASSLSRVAGFF,TGTGCCAGCAGTTTAAGCAGGGTAGCGGGGTTCTTC
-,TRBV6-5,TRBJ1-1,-,CASSKYVETEAFF,TGTGCCAGCAGTAAGTATGTGGAGACTGAAGCTTTCTTT
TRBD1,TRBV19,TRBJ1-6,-,CASSSTGDISPLHF,TGTGCCAGTAGTTCCACAGGGGACATTTCACCCCTCCACTTT
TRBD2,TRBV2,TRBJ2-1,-,CASTETSGGVEQFF,TGTGCCAGCACGGAGACTAGCGGGGGCGTGGAGCAGTTCTTC
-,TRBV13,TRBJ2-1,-,CASSPRSRDIYNEQFF,TGTGCCAGCAGCCCGCGGTCCCGGGACATTTACAATGAGCAGTTCTTC
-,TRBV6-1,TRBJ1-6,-,CASSETANSPLHF,TGTGCCAGCAGTGAAACTGCTAATTCACCCCTCCACTTT
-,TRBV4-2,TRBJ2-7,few,CASSPRDSHGYEQYF,TGTGCCAGCAGCCCTCGGGACTCCCACGGATACGAGCAGTACTTC
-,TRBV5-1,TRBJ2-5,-,CASTSTGQETQYF,TGCGCCAGCACCTCCACGGGGCAAGAGACCCAGTACTTC
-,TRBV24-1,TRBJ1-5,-,CATSEPGQSVWQPQHF,TGTGCCACCAGTGAGCCCGGTCAGAGCGTTTGGCAGCCCCAGCATTTT
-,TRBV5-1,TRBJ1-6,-,CASSPDSNSPLHF,TGCGCCAGCAGCCCCGACAGTAATTCACCCCTCCACTTT
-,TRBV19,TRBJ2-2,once,CASSIGDTGELFF,TGTGCCAGTAGTATCGGGGACACCGGGGAGCTGTTTTTT
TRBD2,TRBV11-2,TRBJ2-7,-,CASSSGLAGGLSYEQYF,TGTGCCAGCAGCTCGGGACTAGCGGGAGGTCTCTCCTACGAGCAGTACTTC
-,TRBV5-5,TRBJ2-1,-,CASSLANYNEQFF,TGTGCCAGCAGCTTGGCCAATTACAATGAGCAGTTCTTC
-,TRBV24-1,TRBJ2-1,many,CATSDPQAGNNEQFF,TGTGCCACCAGTGATCCCCAGGCGGGCAACAATGAGCAGTTCTTC
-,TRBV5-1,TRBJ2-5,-,CASSLPGAETQYF,TGCGCCAGCAGCTTGCCGGGAGCGGAGACCCAGTACTTC
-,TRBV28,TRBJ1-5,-,CASSPGRFGNQPQHF,TGTGCCAGCAGTCCAGGGCGGTTTGGCAATCAGCCCCAGCATTTT
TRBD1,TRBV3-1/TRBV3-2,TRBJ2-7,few,CASSQGRTGIEQYF,TGTGCCAGCAGCCAAGGGCGGACAGGGATCGAGCAGTACTTC
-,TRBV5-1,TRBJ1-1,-,CASSFEGAGKTEAFF,TGCGCCAGCAGCTTTGAGGGCGCGGGGAAAACTGAAGCTTTCTTT
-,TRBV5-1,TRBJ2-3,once,CASSRVGSTDTQYF,TGCGCCAGCAGCCGGGTTGGGAGCACAGATACGCAGTATTTT
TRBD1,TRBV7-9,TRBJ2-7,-,CASSFGDREGQYF,TGTGCCAGCAGCTTCGGGGACAGGGAAGGGCAGTACTTC
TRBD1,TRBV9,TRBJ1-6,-,CASSPAGQGRNSPLHF,TGTGCCAGCAGCCCGGCGGGACAGGGAAGGAATTCACCCCTCCACTTT
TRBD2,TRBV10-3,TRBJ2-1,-,CAIRGLAGGPNEQFF,TGTGCCATCAGGGGACTAGCGGGAGGGCCTAATGAGCAGTTCTTC
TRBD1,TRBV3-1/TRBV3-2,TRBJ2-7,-,CASSQPTRQGAYEQYF,TGTGCCAGCAGCCAACCCACTAGACAGGGGGCCTACGAGCAGTACTTC
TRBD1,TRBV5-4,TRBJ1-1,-,CASSFDRGENTEAFF,TGTGCCAGCAGCTTCGACAGGGGGGAGAACACTGAAGCTTTCTTT